The rows below give T cell receptor beta chains drawn from one sample of a study of PD-1 blockade in classical Hodgkin lymphoma. The assay was immunoSEQ multiplex PCR, and TCRdb's table has in-frame clones only and misses some. Of some 16,000 clones listed, about 80% were seen once; the top ten hold less than 35%. The material was peripheral blood mononuclear cells (PBMCs), obtained before the second cycle of nivolumab. The receptors come from a human donor with classical Hodgkin lymphoma. CDR3s include the opening cysteine and the closing phenylalanine or tryptophan. D genes are given only for firm matches. Not all rows give a size; the values are once, few, many and, for expanded clones, a class.

once,TRBD1,TRBJ1-5,TRBV30,TGTGCCTGGAGTAAGGGACAGGGCCATCAGCCCCAGCATTTT,CAWSKGQGHQPQHF
.,.,TRBJ2-1,TRBV7-9,TGTGCCAGCAGCCCTCCCCCTCGGATCTCCTACAATGAGCAGTTCTTC,CASSPPPRISYNEQFF
.,.,TRBJ1-4,TRBV30,TGTGCCTGGACGCCGCAGGCCGCAACTAATGAAAAACTGTTTTTT,CAWTPQAATNEKLFF
.,.,TRBJ2-5,TRBV7-8,TGTGCCAGCTTCTCAGGGGCCAAGCCGGAGGAGACCCAGTACTTC,CASFSGAKPEETQYF
few,.,TRBJ2-3,TRBV29-1,TGCAGCGTTAACCCGACAGGTACAGATACGCAGTATTTT,CSVNPTGTDTQYF
.,.,TRBJ2-1,TRBV14,TGTGCCAGCAGCCACGTTCTCAATGAGCAGTTCTTC,CASSHVLNEQFF
.,.,TRBJ2-3,TRBV5-1,TGCGCCAGCAGTTTTACTGGAGGGGCCGACACAGATACGCAGTATTTT,CASSFTGGADTDTQYF
.,.,TRBJ1-1,TRBV19,TGTGCCAGTAGTATGGGACGGCACACTGAAGCTTTCTTT,CASSMGRHTEAFF
.,TRBD1,TRBJ2-5,TRBV7-2,TGTGCCAGCAGGACAGGGGATGGAGAGACCCAGTACTTC,CASRTGDGETQYF
.,.,TRBJ2-3,TRBV7-9,TGTGCCAGCAGCTTTGGTTCAGACGGAGATACGCAGTATTTT,CASSFGSDGDTQYF
.,TRBD1,TRBJ1-1,TRBV19,TGTGCCAGTAGCCTGACAGGGGCCACTGAAGCTTTCTTT,CASSLTGATEAFF
.,TRBD2,TRBJ2-7,TRBV6-1,TGTGCCAGCATACATCCTAGCGGGGTCTCCTACGAGCAGTACTTC,CASIHPSGVSYEQYF
few,.,TRBJ2-5,TRBV5-1,TGCGCCAGCAGCTTGGAGGCGGGGTCGGGGACCCAGTACTTC,CASSLEAGSGTQYF
.,TRBD2,TRBJ2-1,TRBV6-5,TGTGCCAGCAGTTACGAGCGGGGGTCCTACAATGAGCAGTTCTTC,CASSYERGSYNEQFF
.,.,TRBJ1-2,TRBV4-1,TGCGCCAGCAGCCAAATCTCCACAAAGGGCTACACCTTC,CASSQISTKGYTF
.,TRBD2,TRBJ2-1,TRBV5-1,TGCGCCAGCAGCTCGGTGACTAGCGGGGGGAACTCCTACAATGAGCAGTTCTTC,CASSSVTSGGNSYNEQFF
.,.,TRBJ1-6,TRBV11-1,TGTGCCAGCGCCCGCGTACCGGGACAAAACTCACCCCTCCACTTT,CASARVPGQNSPLHF
.,.,TRBJ1-1,TRBV19,TGTGCCAGTACCCCTCGGGGGCGGACTGAAGCTTTCTTT,CASTPRGRTEAFF
.,.,TRBJ2-5,TRBV5-1,TGCGCCAGCAGCTTGAGGTATGGGGAGACCCAGTACTTC,CASSLRYGETQYF
.,TRBD1,TRBJ1-1,TRBV11-1,TGTGCCAGCAGCTTAGCGGACCTCTCAGGGGGCACTGAAGCTTTCTTT,CASSLADLSGGTEAFF
few,.,TRBJ2-3,TRBV7-2,TGTGCCAGCAGCGCCTGGGAGCACTCAGGTACGCAGTATTTT,CASSAWEHSGTQYF
.,.,TRBJ2-4,TRBV7-2,TGTGCCAGCAGCCCCCGACTAGCCAAAAACATTCAGTACTTC,CASSPRLAKNIQYF
.,.,TRBJ1-2,TRBV6-1,TGTGCCAGCACTACGGTTCGGGGCTATGGCTACACCTTC,CASTTVRGYGYTF